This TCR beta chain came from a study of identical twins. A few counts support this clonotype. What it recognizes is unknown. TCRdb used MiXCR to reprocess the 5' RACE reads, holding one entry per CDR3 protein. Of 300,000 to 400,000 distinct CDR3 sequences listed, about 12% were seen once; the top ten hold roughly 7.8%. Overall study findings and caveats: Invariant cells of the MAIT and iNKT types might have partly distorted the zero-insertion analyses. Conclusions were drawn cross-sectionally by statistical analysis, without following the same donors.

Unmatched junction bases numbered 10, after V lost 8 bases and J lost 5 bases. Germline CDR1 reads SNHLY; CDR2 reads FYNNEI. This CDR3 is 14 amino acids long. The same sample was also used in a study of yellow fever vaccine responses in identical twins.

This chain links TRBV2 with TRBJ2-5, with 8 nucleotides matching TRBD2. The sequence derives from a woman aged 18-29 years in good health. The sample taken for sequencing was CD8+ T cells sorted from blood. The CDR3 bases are TGTGCCAGCGAGGCCAGCGGGGGCTGGGAGACCCAGTACTTC. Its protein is CASEASGGWETQYF.